This entry describes one TCR beta chain. The data are from a study of blood T cell repertoires in COVID-19. There are 15 residues in the CDR3. J lost 4 bases, V lost 2 bases, and 6 bases had no gene match. Germline lookup yields CDR1 SGHDT and CDR2 YYEEEE. Sequencing used immunoSEQ multiplex PCR; TCRdb keeps in-frame clones, though not all of them. The sample has around 110,000 clones, more than 80% seen once; the top ten hold roughly 4.9%. The V and J genes are TRBV5-6 and TRBJ1-2; 9 nucleotides line up with TRBD1. The source of this sequence is a man aged 35 to 55 with active or convalescent COVID-19. The sample consisted of peripheral blood. The CDR3 here is CASSLGGQGLYGYTF. The CDR3 DNA follows: TGTGCCAGCAGCTTAGGGGGACAGGGCCTCTATGGCTACACCTTC.